This is a list of T cell receptor beta chains from one sample in a study of blood T cell repertoires in COVID-19. Profiling relied on immunoSEQ multiplex PCR, and the TCRdb table lists in-frame clones only, not all of them. The sample lists around 88,000 clones; 85% to 95% were seen once. The sequencing input was peripheral blood. The receptors were sampled from a man in his 60s with acute or convalescent COVID-19. The CDR3 runs from the conserved cysteine through the conserved F or W. A D gene is named only where the DNA matches it firmly. Clone sizes are given selectively: once, few, many, or a class where the clone is expanded.

len,d_gene,abundance,v_gene,j_gene,CDR3aa,CDR3nt
15,TRBD2,NA,TRBV7-2,TRBJ2-2,CASSSAGGDTGELFF,TGTGCCAGCAGCTCGGCGGGGGGGGATACCGGGGAGCTGTTTTTT
16,NA,NA,TRBV19,TRBJ1-4,CASSIRGAGINEKLFF,TGTGCCAGTAGTATCCGCGGGGCAGGGATAAATGAAAAACTGTTTTTT
14,NA,NA,TRBV5-4,TRBJ1-1,CASSPGMQNTEAFF,TGTGCCAGCAGCCCCGGTATGCAGAACACTGAAGCTTTCTTT
15,NA,NA,TRBV2,TRBJ1-4,CASSATEYPNEKLFF,TGTGCCAGCAGTGCCACAGAGTACCCTAATGAAAAACTGTTTTTT
14,NA,NA,TRBV6-5,TRBJ2-7,CASSPIQASYEQYF,TGTGCCAGCAGTCCCATCCAGGCCTCCTACGAGCAGTACTTC
15,TRBD2,NA,TRBV11-2,TRBJ2-7,CASSFSGRVGDEQYF,TGTGCCAGCAGCTTCAGCGGGAGGGTGGGGGACGAGCAGTACTTC
14,TRBD1,NA,TRBV19,TRBJ1-1,CASSIEAGTGEAFF,TGTGCCAGTAGTATAGAAGCCGGGACAGGGGAAGCTTTCTTT
13,TRBD2,NA,TRBV11-2,TRBJ2-7,CASSFSGSYEQYF,TGTGCCAGCAGCTTTAGCGGGAGCTACGAGCAGTACTTC
18,TRBD2,once,TRBV28,TRBJ2-7,CASSLGLAGDLNSYEQYF,TGTGCCAGCAGTTTGGGACTAGCGGGAGACCTCAACTCCTACGAGCAGTACTTC
16,TRBD2,NA,TRBV28,TRBJ2-7,CASTTGGGAGGYEQYF,TGTGCCAGCACCACCGGCGGGGGAGCGGGGGGCTACGAGCAGTACTTC
15,TRBD1,NA,TRBV2,TRBJ1-1,CASSPGGRGGTEAFF,TGTGCCAGCAGCCCAGGGGGGCGAGGGGGCACTGAAGCTTTCTTT
17,NA,once,TRBV28,TRBJ1-3,CASSPPGGWGSGNTIYF,TGTGCCAGCAGTCCCCCGGGGGGATGGGGCTCTGGAAACACCATATATTTT
13,NA,NA,TRBV2,TRBJ2-1,CASVEREGNEQFF,TGTGCCAGCGTGGAGAGGGAAGGGAATGAGCAGTTCTTC
21,TRBD1,NA,TRBV19,TRBJ1-6,CASTPVHRDREQITDNSPLHF,TGTGCCAGTACCCCCGTCCACCGGGACAGGGAACAGATAACGGATAATTCACCCCTCCACTTT
13,NA,NA,TRBV7-9,TRBJ1-1,CASSTTGVTEAFF,TGTGCCAGCAGCACGACAGGAGTCACTGAAGCTTTCTTT
16,NA,few,TRBV6-2/TRBV6-3,TRBJ1-1,CASSYSGQGLRTEAFF,TGTGCCAGCAGTTACTCGGGGCAGGGGCTGAGGACTGAAGCTTTCTTT
16,TRBD1,NA,TRBV5-5,TRBJ1-5,CASSLTGDLSNQPQHF,TGTGCCAGCAGCTTAACAGGGGACCTTAGCAATCAGCCCCAGCATTTT
13,NA,NA,TRBV4-3,TRBJ2-5,CASSQEFGETQYF,TGCGCCAGCAGCCAAGAGTTCGGGGAGACCCAGTACTTC
14,NA,NA,TRBV7-2,TRBJ1-2,CASSPQGTPYGYTF,TGTGCCAGCAGCCCACAGGGTACCCCCTATGGCTACACCTTC
14,TRBD2,NA,TRBV7-9,TRBJ2-7,CASSLGSGSHEQYF,TGTGCCAGCAGCTTAGGGAGCGGGAGCCACGAGCAGTACTTC
18,TRBD1,NA,TRBV4-1,TRBJ1-5,CASSQAWQQGASNQPQHF,TGCGCCAGCAGCCAAGCCTGGCAACAGGGGGCTAGCAATCAGCCCCAGCATTTT
15,NA,NA,TRBV5-4,TRBJ2-6,CASSSDSPGANVLTF,TGTGCCAGCAGCTCGGACTCCCCTGGGGCCAACGTCCTGACTTTC
15,TRBD1,NA,TRBV19,TRBJ1-5,CASRSGGIGNQPQHF,TGTGCCAGTAGGTCAGGGGGGATAGGCAATCAGCCCCAGCATTTT
15,NA,NA,TRBV9,TRBJ2-1,CASSVERWAYNEQFF,TGTGCCAGCAGCGTAGAGAGGTGGGCCTACAATGAGCAGTTCTTC
17,NA,NA,TRBV10-3,TRBJ1-5,CAISESIAGGDNQPQHF,TGTGCCATCAGTGAGTCGATCGCGGGTGGCGACAATCAGCCCCAGCATTTT
15,TRBD1,NA,TRBV19,TRBJ2-7,CASSIDRGLGYEQYF,TGTGCCAGTAGTATAGATAGGGGGCTCGGGTACGAGCAGTACTTC
16,NA,NA,TRBV2,TRBJ1-1,CASSDWSVTQNTEAFF,TGTGCCAGCAGTGACTGGAGCGTCACTCAGAACACTGAAGCTTTCTTT
13,NA,NA,TRBV29-1,TRBJ1-4,CSVEGGRNEKLFF,TGCAGCGTTGAAGGGGGGAGGAATGAAAAACTGTTTTTT
15,TRBD1,NA,TRBV4-1,TRBJ2-5,CASSSRDRDQETQYF,TGCGCCAGCAGCAGCCGGGACAGGGATCAAGAGACCCAGTACTTC
13,NA,NA,TRBV12-3/TRBV12-4,TRBJ2-7,CASSLASKNEQYF,TGTGCCAGCAGTTTAGCGAGTAAAAACGAGCAGTACTTC
14,TRBD1,NA,TRBV5-1,TRBJ1-4,CASSPRGTNEKLFF,TGCGCCAGCAGCCCCAGGGGGACTAATGAAAAACTGTTTTTT
14,NA,NA,TRBV6-5,TRBJ2-7,CASRRPGDSYEQYF,TGTGCCAGCAGGCGACCAGGGGACTCCTACGAGCAGTACTTC
14,TRBD2,NA,TRBV29-1,TRBJ2-3,CSVGKRDRTDTQYF,TGCAGCGTTGGAAAGCGGGACCGCACAGATACGCAGTATTTT
14,TRBD1,NA,TRBV18,TRBJ2-7,CASSRDRGPREQYF,TGTGCCAGCTCACGGGACAGGGGGCCTCGGGAGCAGTACTTC
14,NA,once,TRBV25-1,TRBJ1-1,CASSGAGDGTEAFF,TGTGCCAGCAGTGGGGCAGGGGATGGGACTGAAGCTTTCTTT
17,NA,once,TRBV7-2,TRBJ2-5,CASSPYGLARHQETQYF,TGTGCCAGCAGCCCGTACGGACTTGCCCGCCACCAAGAGACCCAGTACTTC
13,NA,NA,TRBV5-6,TRBJ2-5,CASSPDSMQTQYF,TGTGCCAGCAGCCCAGACAGTATGCAGACCCAGTACTTC